This T cell receptor (beta chain) originates from a study of early T cells in non-severe SARS-CoV-2 infection. The library protocol tagged individual cDNA molecules with unique molecular identifiers. TCRdb redid the calling of the 5' RACE reads with MiXCR, one entry per CDR3 protein. The sample lists roughly 50,000 distinct CDR3 sequences, about 7.8% seen once, with about 5.3% in the top ten. With V trimmed by 3 bases and J by 4 bases, 4 bases remained unmatched. The CDR3 is 14 amino acids. Germline lookup yields CDR1 SGHRS and CDR2 YFSETQ. Sample: whole blood. This TCR was recovered from an adult who was a healthcare worker with PCR-confirmed SARS-CoV-2 infection or an uninfected control (not recorded which). The V and J genes are TRBV5-1 and TRBJ1-3; 7 bases are shared with TRBD1. The CDR3 loop reads CASSSTGLGNTIYF. Here the CDR3 DNA reads TGCGCCAGCAGCTCGACAGGGTTGGGAAACACCATATATTTT.